The 20 T cell receptor beta chains in this list originate from one sample, sequenced in a study of CD4 and CD8 cells across lung adenocarcinoma regions. TCRdb reprocessed the PCR reads via MiXCR and lists one record per CDR3 protein. The sample records some 22,000 distinct CDR3 sequences, around 52% being singletons. Sequenced input: CD4+ T cells from the center of a lung tumor. The receptors derive from a male donor with lung adenocarcinoma. The CD4 and CD8 labels of this study may be unreliable.

Concerning this clonotype itself: One junction end disagrees with the germline gene, perhaps due to a read error. The rearrangement links TRBV12-3 or TRBV12-4 to TRBJ2-3; D gene ambiguous. The CDR3 totals 14 residues. As DNA, the CDR3 is TGTGCGAGCGTCGGCGGCGCGGAGCCAGAGACCCAGTATTTC. As protein: CASVGGAEPETQYF.

This chain connects TRBV6-1 to TRBJ2-1; tentatively, D is TRBD1 or TRBD2 (6 bases each). The J call could be wrong; TRBJ2-5 is a better fit for the DNA end. The CDR3 is 16 residues long. CDR1 and CDR2 (germline): MNHNS, SASEGT. The CDR3, as DNA: TGTGCCAGCGCGGGTCCCGGGGGCCGAGCCAAAGAGACCCAGTACTTC. Amino acids: CASAGPGGRAKETQYF.

This rearrangement joins TRBV27 to TRBJ2-3; possibly TRBD1 or TRBD2 for D (6 bases each). Germline V CDR1 and CDR2: MNHEY, SMNVEV (reference sequence). The length of the CDR3 is 14 residues. The CDR3 nucleotides are TGTGCGGGTAACGGGGGCGGAGACGAAGATACGCAGTATTTT. Translating gives CAGNGGGDEDTQYF.

In this sample, this clonotype is large. This chain joins TRBV6-5 and TRBJ2-1; TRBD2 aligns across 13 bases. Per germline, CDR1 MNHEY and CDR2 SVGAGI. Trimming cost V 6 bases and J 0 bases; bases outside gene matches: 8. The CDR3 consists of 18 residues. The CDR3 coding sequence is TGTGCCAGCAGCCACCCTGGGACTAGCGGGACCTCCTACAATGAGCAGTTCTTC. It specifies CASSHPGTSGTSYNEQFF.

The chain has TRBV27 and TRBJ2-1; TRBD2 matches 12 bases. The J call may be in error: the DNA end matches TRBJ2-7 better. The CDR3 sequence is 17 residues long. Germline-derived CDR1 and CDR2 are MNHEY and SMNVEV (reference sequence). The CDR3 reads CASTQTGLAGKSYEQYF. CDR3 sequence (DNA): TGTGCCAGCACCCAAACTGGACTAGCGGGGAAAAGTTACGAGCAGTACTTC.

V is TRBV7-2 and J is TRBJ2-1; 10 bases fit TRBD2. Near its end, the DNA agrees better with TRBJ2-5, so the J call may be wrong. Germline assignment: CDR1 SGHTA and CDR2 FQGNSA. This CDR3 has 16 amino acids. The CDR3 DNA sequence: TGTGCCAGCAGCCCCACGACTAGCGGGTGGGGAGAGACCCAGTACTTC. Residues: CASSPTTSGWGETQYF.

This clonotype was seen more than once but under ten times. The J gene is TRBJ1-4, the V gene TRBV4-1; TRBD1 matches at 7 bases. The germline V gene has CDR1 MGHRA and CDR2 YSYEKL. The CDR3 consists of 19 residues. J lost 0 bases, V lost 3 bases, and 13 bases had no gene match. The CDR3 nucleotides are TGCGCCAGCAGCCAGAGAATTCCGGGACAGCTTGCAACTAATGAAAAACTGTTTTTT. Its translation: CASSQRIPGQLATNEKLFF.

This clonotype was recorded only once. This chain connects TRBV6-1 to TRBJ2-1; the match to TRBD1 covers 8 bases. Germline loops: CDR1 MNHNS, CDR2 SASEGT. V lost 6 bases and J lost 6; bases outside the gene matches: 10. The CDR3 spans 15 residues. Written as DNA, the CDR3 is TGTGCCAGCAGAAACAGGGGGTTTCTGGGCAATGAGCAGTTCTTC. Protein: CASRNRGFLGNEQFF.

The V gene is TRBV6-5, the J gene TRBJ2-4; D call uncertain. The J call could be wrong; TRBJ2-1 is a better fit for the DNA end. The CDR3 length is 16 residues. Germline assignment: CDR1 MNHEY and CDR2 SVGAGI. As DNA, the CDR3 is TGTGCCAGCAGTTACTCGTACCAGCGATCCTACAATGAGCAGTTCTTC. It translates to CASSYSYQRSYNEQFF.

Of note for this clonotype: Compared with germline, one end of the junction differs, possibly owing to a read error. The rearrangement uses TRBV10-3 and TRBJ2-3, with D maybe TRBD1 (6 bases). The CDR3 consists of 16 residues. Germline CDR1 ENHRY, CDR2 SYGVKD. CDR3 DNA: TGTGCCACCCCCACGATCGCAGGGGTGAGCCAAGATACGCAGTATTTC. Amino acids: CATPTIAGVSQDTQYF.

V is TRBV6-1 and J is TRBJ2-5; D unclear. The J call may be mistaken, given a closer DNA end match to TRBJ2-7. The CDR3 is made up of 14 amino acids. CDR1 is MNHNS, CDR2 SASEGT, per germline. The CDR3 DNA is TGTGCCAGCAGTCCCGAATGGCGCCCCTACGAGCAGTACTTC. It is translated as CASSPEWRPYEQYF.

Many counts were recorded for this clonotype. The rearrangement joins TRBV27 to TRBJ2-1; either TRBD1 or TRBD2 may supply D (5 bases each). The ends were cut back, 6 bases at V and 13 bases at J, with 16 bases in the middle. Germline lookup yields CDR1 MNHEY and CDR2 SMNVEV (reference sequence). This CDR3 has 12 residues. The CDR3 loop is CASRGDGQTQFF. DNA of the CDR3: TGTGCCAGCAGGGGGGACGGTCAGACCCAGTTCTTC.

V gene TRBV27 combines with J gene TRBJ2-2; D is perhaps TRBD1 (6 bases). The CDR3 runs 16 residues. Germline V lookup: CDR1 MNHEY, CDR2 SMNVEV (reference sequence). With 7 bases removed from V and 16 bases from J, the gap between germline ends came to 31 bases. The CDR3 DNA follows: TGTGCCAGCAATGGTCTTGGGGCTGTGATCACAGGGACGCAGTTTTTT. It yields the protein CASNGLGAVITGTQFF.

The chain uses TRBV25-1 and TRBJ2-3; D is unresolved. The germline gives CDR1 MGHDK, CDR2 SYGVNS. This CDR3 is built from 13 residues. Trimming cost V 9 bases and J 12 bases, with 22 bases left between them. The CDR3: CARGKRGTDTQYF. The CDR3 nucleotides are TGTGCCAGGGGGAAGAGAGGCACAGACACTCAGTATTTT.

The V gene is TRBV6-1, the J gene TRBJ2-3; D is possibly TRBD1 or TRBD2 (6 bases each). Looked up from germline, CDR1 is MNHNS and CDR2 is SASEGT. This CDR3 is built from 15 residues. Between the trimmed V and J ends, which lost 6 bases and 9 bases, there was a span of 22 bases. The CDR3 here is CASSLQSGSTGTQYF. As DNA, the CDR3 is TGTGCCAGCAGCCTCCAGTCCGGGAGCACAGGGACGCAGTATTTT.

This clonotype was detected ten times or more. A read error may explain this, as a much larger clone is one base away. J is TRBJ2-1 and V is TRBV6-1; no clear D gene. Germline CDR1 and CDR2: MNHNS and SASEGT. This CDR3 region has 10 residues. The CDR3 region has the DNA TGTGTTGTGGGAACGGAGACCCAGTTCTTC. This codes for CVVGTETQFF.

V and J are TRBV27 and TRBJ2-3; D is possibly TRBD2 (5 bases). The J call is uncertain, as TRBJ2-7 better fits the DNA end. The CDR3 consists of 14 residues. Germline loops: CDR1 MNHEY, CDR2 SMNVEV (reference sequence). The CDR3 DNA follows: TGTGGCTCTAACGGGTGGGGAGCCAAAAACACGCAGTACTTC. This codes for CGSNGWGAKNTQYF.

The rearrangement links TRBV6-1 to TRBJ2-3; D may be TRBD2 (7 bases). Germline CDR1 is MNHNS and CDR2 is SASEGT. The CDR3 is made up of 16 amino acids. Trimming stripped 8 bases from V and 5 bases from J, with 23 bases between. The CDR3 loop reads CASGGAGGGPEDTQYF. The CDR3 nucleotides are TGTGCCAGCGGGGGGGCCGGGGGCGGGCCGGAAGATACGCAGTATTTT.

V gene TRBV6-4 combines with J gene TRBJ2-2; D gene unclear. Germline V gene data show CDR1 as MRHNA and CDR2 as SNTAGT. The CDR3 covers 14 residues. Trimming took 3 bases from V and 16 from J, leaving 21 bases between them. The CDR3 protein is CASSEGLNTDKQFF. The CDR3 DNA follows: TGTGCCAGCAGTGAAGGCCTAAACACCGATAAGCAGTTTTTT.

The V and J genes are TRBV18 and TRBJ2-1; possible D gene TRBD1, 6 bases. The end of the DNA is better explained by TRBJ2-5, so the J call may be wrong. Germline lookup yields CDR1 KGHSH and CDR2 LQKENI. CDR3 length: 15 residues. As DNA, the CDR3 is TGTGCCAGCTCACAGGACAGTCTAGGACAAGAGACCCAGTACTTC. Translated, it gives CASSQDSLGQETQYF.